One sample yielded the 23 T cell receptor beta chains listed below, sequenced in a study of blood T cell repertoires in COVID-19. Clones were read by immunoSEQ multiplex PCR, and TCRdb kept only the in-frame ones, dropping some. The table shows about 130,000 clones, with 80% occurring only once. The sequenced sample consisted of peripheral blood. These receptors were obtained from a man in his 70s with acute or convalescent COVID-19.

This clone was seen once. This rearrangement joins TRBV28 to TRBJ1-3; TRBD1 is a possible D gene (5 bases). CDR1 and CDR2 from the germline V gene are MDHEN and SYDVKM. The CDR3 sequence is 15 residues long. With 7 bases removed from V and 0 bases from J, the gap between germline ends came to 13 bases. CDR3 bases: TGTGCCAGCAAACCCCAGGGTCTCTCTGGAAACACCATATATTTT. It encodes CASKPQGLSGNTIYF.

The rearrangement links TRBV18 to TRBJ2-7; D remains ambiguous. Germline-derived CDR1 and CDR2 are KGHSH and LQKENI. CDR3 size: 13 residues. Trimming stripped 0 bases from V and 2 bases from J, with 5 bases between. CDR3 in DNA: TGTGCCAGCTCACCACCTGCAGCCTACGAGCAGTACTTC. Protein product: CASSPPAAYEQYF. The whole variable domain, filled in from reference TRBV18 and TRBJ2-7, reads NAGVMQNPRHLVRRRGQEARLRCSPMKGHSHVYWYRQLPEEGLKFMVYLQKENIIDESGMPKERFSAEFPKEGPSILRIQQVVRGDSAAYFCASSPPAAYEQYFGPGTRLTVT.

This CDR3 is CASSLGAGANTDTQYF. CDR3 coding DNA: TGCGCCAGCAGCTTAGGAGCGGGGGCCAACACAGATACGCAGTATTTT. The rearrangement uses TRBV5-1 and TRBJ2-3; TRBD2 matches 8 bases. J lost 2 bases, V lost 2 bases, and 7 bases had no gene match. The CDR3 spans 16 residues. Germline V gives CDR1 SGHRS, CDR2 YFSETQ.

The genes are TRBV5-1 and TRBJ1-4; 7 bases are a match to TRBD1. In germline, CDR1 is SGHRS, CDR2 YFSETQ. The CDR3 length is 15 residues. Trimming took 5 bases from V and 5 from J; bases not matched to a gene: 9. The CDR3 DNA follows: TGCGCCAGCAGGCCCGGGGACAGACAAAATGAAAAACTGTTTTTT. Residues: CASRPGDRQNEKLFF.

The chain carries TRBV5-1 and TRBJ1-6; tentative D call: TRBD1 (6 bases). Germline V CDR1 and CDR2: SGHRS, YFSETQ. The CDR3 loop spans 15 amino acids. Trimming removed 2 bases at V and 8 bases at J, with 14 bases between. The CDR3 sequence: CASSFQGKGDSPLHF. In DNA form, the CDR3 reads TGCGCCAGCAGCTTTCAGGGTAAGGGGGATTCACCCCTCCACTTT.

The V call is TRBV6-5, the J call TRBJ1-1; 7 bases align to TRBD1. The CDR3 totals 16 residues. V gave up 4 bases and J gave up 1 base; unmatched junction bases: 9. Looked up from germline, CDR1 is MNHEY and CDR2 is SVGAGI. The chain's CDR3 is CASSFRPTGPNTEAFF. The DNA for the CDR3 is TGTGCCAGCAGTTTTCGGCCGACAGGGCCGAACACTGAAGCTTTCTTT.

As DNA, the CDR3 is TGTGCCAGTAGTATGATCTCTTGGGCAGCTGAAGCTTTCTTT. Protein: CASSMISWAAEAFF. The chain carries TRBV19 and TRBJ1-1; no reliable D call. Per the germline V gene, CDR1 is LNHDA and CDR2 is SQIVND (reference sequence). Deletions cut 3 bases from V and 6 bases from J, with 14 bases between. The CDR3 totals 14 residues.

The rearrangement links TRBV27 to TRBJ1-4, with 7 bases lining up with TRBD1. This CDR3 region has 14 residues. Germline V gene sequence: CDR1 MNHEY, CDR2 SMNVEV (reference sequence). V shed 3 bases and J 5 bases; nucleotides not matched to a gene: 3. The CDR3 sequence is CASSFSDRNEKLFF. Here the CDR3 DNA reads TGTGCCAGCAGTTTCTCGGACAGGAATGAAAAACTGTTTTTT.

V usage is TRBV2 and J usage is TRBJ1-3; TRBD1 matches 7 bases. Germline values: CDR1 SNHLY, CDR2 FYNNEI. The CDR3 is made up of 15 amino acids. The V segment lost 7 bases and the J segment 5 bases; nucleotides outside the gene matches: 11. CDR3 in DNA: TGTGCCAGCACTCCGACAGGGCTTATTAGAAACACCATATATTTT. This encodes CASTPTGLIRNTIYF.

The rearrangement joins TRBV27 to TRBJ2-1; 8 nucleotides match TRBD2. There are 15 residues in the CDR3. Germline V gene data show CDR1 as MNHEY and CDR2 as SMNVEV (reference sequence). With V trimmed by 3 bases and J by 0 bases, 1 base remained unmatched. The CDR3 coding sequence is TGTGCCAGCAGTTTGAGCGGGGGCTCCTACAATGAGCAGTTCTTC. This codes for CASSLSGGSYNEQFF.

This clone has just a few counts. The rearrangement joins TRBV6-5 to TRBJ1-3; no reliable D call. Per germline, CDR1 MNHEY and CDR2 SVGAGI. The CDR3 loop spans 15 amino acids. Deletions cut 7 bases from V and 0 bases from J, with 13 bases between. In nucleotides, the CDR3 is TGTGCCAGCACCGAGGGCATCTACTCTGGAAACACCATATATTTT. Residues: CASTEGIYSGNTIYF.

The chain links TRBV7-2 to TRBJ2-2, with D possibly TRBD1 on 5 matching bases. V shed 3 bases and J shed 5 bases, with 7 bases lying between them. This CDR3 has 13 residues. CDR1 is SGHTA and CDR2 is FQGNSA in the germline V gene. CDR3 sequence: CASSFRQTGELFF. CDR3 nucleotides: TGTGCCAGCAGCTTCCGACAGACCGGGGAGCTGTTTTTT.

The chain links TRBV16 to TRBJ2-5; possibly TRBD2 for D (5 bases). V was shortened by 3 bases and J by 3 bases, with 11 bases between the two germline ends. The CDR3 length is 14 residues. Germline-derived CDR1 and CDR2 are KGHSY and FQNENV. The CDR3 loop is CASSQYSGKETQYF. The DNA for the CDR3 is TGTGCCAGCAGCCAGTACAGCGGAAAAGAGACCCAGTACTTC.

The chain uses TRBV6-4 and TRBJ2-5; D not certain. There are 13 residues in the CDR3. Trimming pared 4 bases from V and 1 base from J, leaving 7 bases between. CDR1 and CDR2 (germline): MRHNA, SNTAGT. CDR3 protein: CASSVGPQETQYF. CDR3 in DNA: TGTGCCAGCAGTGTGGGCCCCCAAGAGACCCAGTACTTC.

The chain employs TRBV19 and TRBJ1-5; a possible D gene is TRBD1 (5 bases). CDR1 LNHDA and CDR2 SQIVND come from the germline V gene (reference sequence). The CDR3 runs 16 residues. Trimming shortened V by 7 bases and J by 0 bases, and 16 bases separated the two germline ends. The CDR3 is CASKGGAVDSNQPQHF. DNA of the CDR3: TGTGCCAGTAAGGGAGGGGCGGTGGATAGCAATCAGCCCCAGCATTTT. The variable domain in full, completed from reference TRBV19 and TRBJ1-5, reads DGGITQSPKYLFRKEGQNVTLSCEQNLNHDAMYWYRQDPGQGLRLIYYSQIVNDFQKGDIAEGYSVSREKKESFPLTVTSAQKNPTAFYLCASKGGAVDSNQPQHFGDGTRLSIL.

This chain connects TRBV14 to TRBJ1-4; D call uncertain. Trimming stripped 3 bases from V and 8 bases from J, with 7 bases between. The germline CDR1 and CDR2 sequences are SGHDN and FVKESK. This CDR3 region has 12 residues. For the CDR3, the DNA is TGTGCCAGCAGCCAGTTCGGGGAAAAACTGTTTTTT. Its protein product is CASSQFGEKLFF.

CDR3 DNA: TGTGCCAGCAGTGAAGAGGGGGCGCTTTGGTATGGCTACACCTTC. This translates into CASSEEGALWYGYTF. This sequence joins TRBV2 and TRBJ1-2, with 7 bases fitting TRBD1. CDR1 is SNHLY and CDR2 is FYNNEI in the germline V gene. The CDR3 length is 15 residues. V shed 1 base and J 5 bases; nucleotides not matched to a gene: 7.

In this sample, this clone turned up once. One end of the junction varies from germline; a read error may be responsible. CDR3 bases: TGTGCCAGCTCGCCACGGCGGGACAGCGATTGGGCCCTCCACTTT. Translation gives CASSPRRDSDWALHF. V usage is TRBV18 and J usage is TRBJ1-6, with TRBD1 identical over 7 bases. This CDR3 region has 15 residues. Germline CDR1 is KGHSH and CDR2 is LQKENI.

The chain is built from TRBV2 and TRBJ2-7; 7 bases match TRBD2. CDR1 and CDR2 from the germline V gene are SNHLY and FYNNEI. The CDR3 sequence is 12 residues long. V shed 4 bases and J 7 bases; nucleotides not matched to a gene: 4. The CDR3 DNA reads TGTGCCAGCAGTGTCTCGGGGGGTGAGCAGTACTTC. The encoded protein is CASSVSGGEQYF.

As to this clone: A read error may account for a junction end that differs from germline. The J gene is TRBJ2-7, the V gene TRBV30; the match to TRBD2 covers 13 bases. Germline V lookup: CDR1 GTSNPN, CDR2 SVGIG (reference sequence). This CDR3 has 13 residues. The CDR3 bases are TGTGCCTGGAGCCGGGGGACTAGCGGGATCTTGAACTTC. This encodes CAWSRGTSGILNF.

A few counts support this clone. The chain carries TRBV5-1 and TRBJ2-3; D unresolved. Germline V gene sequence: CDR1 SGHRS, CDR2 YFSETQ. V lost 0 bases to trimming and J lost 5 bases, with 13 bases between them. The CDR3 has 15 residues. The CDR3 DNA sequence: TGCGCCAGCAGCTTGGACACCCGTCGAGGAGATACGCAGTATTTT. Translated: CASSLDTRRGDTQYF.

J is TRBJ1-5 and V is TRBV6-5; TRBD1 matches 10 bases. Per germline, CDR1 MNHEY and CDR2 SVGAGI. The CDR3 has 15 amino acids. The trim removed 6 bases at V and 2 bases at J, leaving 4 bases unmatched. The CDR3 DNA reads TGTGCCAGCAGACGACAGGGGGCCGGCAATCAGCCCCAGCATTTT. Its protein is CASRRQGAGNQPQHF.

V usage is TRBV19 and J usage is TRBJ2-2; 8 positions match TRBD1. The germline CDR1 and CDR2 sequences are LNHDA and SQIVND (reference sequence). The CDR3 runs 14 residues. Trimming took 8 bases from V and 4 from J; bases not matched to a gene: 6. This CDR3 is CASHAQGATGELFF. For the CDR3, the DNA is TGTGCCAGTCATGCCCAGGGGGCCACCGGGGAGCTGTTTTTT.